One and the same sample provided the 27 T cell receptor beta chains below, sequenced in a study of shared clonotypes between healthy human individuals. Assay used: immunoSEQ multiplex PCR; TCRdb lists only in-frame clones, some missing. The table shows about 1.5 million clones, with 95% to 99% occurring only once. Sequencing used naive CD4+ T cells sorted from blood. As for subset: CD45RA+ positively selected. These receptors all stem from a man aged 25 to 45 in good health.

This clone was seen a single time. The chain couples TRBV5-4 to TRBJ2-3, with D perhaps given as TRBD1 or TRBD2 (6 bases each). CDR3 size: 14 residues. V lost 3 bases, J lost 2 bases, and 10 bases lay in between. The germline V gene has CDR1 SGHNT and CDR2 YYREEE (reference sequence). The CDR3 coding sequence is TGTGCCAGCAGCTGGTGGGGGGCCACAGATACGCAGTATTTT. This codes for CASSWWGATDTQYF.

The CDR3 spells CASSILAGFGELFF. CDR3 bases: TGTGCCAGCAGTATTCTAGCGGGATTCGGGGAGCTGTTTTTT. The rearrangement joins TRBV28 to TRBJ2-2; TRBD2 aligns across 9 bases. Trimming removed 5 bases from V and 7 bases from J; junction bases left unmatched: 5. CDR3 length equals 14 residues. Germline V gene data show CDR1 as MDHEN and CDR2 as SYDVKM.

The rearrangement links TRBV5-6 to TRBJ2-7; no definite D call. The V gene lost 2 bases and the J gene lost 4 bases, with 7 bases spanning the gap. Germline lookup yields CDR1 SGHDT and CDR2 YYEEEE. The CDR3 runs to 12 residues. CDR3 nucleotide sequence: TGTGCCAGCAGCTTCCGCGCTTACGAGCAGTACTTC. Translation: CASSFRAYEQYF. The variable domain in full, with the rest retrieved from reference TRBV5-6 and TRBJ2-7, is DAGVTQSPTHLIKTRGQQVTLRCSPKSGHDTVSWYQQALGQGPQFIFQYYEEEERQRGNFPDRFSGHQFPNYSSELNVNALLLGDSALYLCASSFRAYEQYFGPGTRLTVT.

The chain couples TRBV9 to TRBJ2-3; D remains ambiguous. The CDR3 totals 15 residues. CDR1 is SGDLS and CDR2 is YYNGEE in the germline V gene. The germline V and J ends were trimmed by 0 bases and 2 bases, with 10 bases remaining between them. The CDR3 spells CASSVAVLATDTQYF. DNA of the CDR3: TGTGCCAGCAGCGTAGCGGTTTTGGCCACAGATACGCAGTATTTT.

The rearrangement links TRBV10-1 to TRBJ2-7, with 8 bases that match TRBD2. There are 15 residues in the CDR3. Germline CDR1 WNHNN, CDR2 SYGVQD (reference sequence). V lost 0 bases and J lost 5; bases outside the gene matches: 6. In nucleotides, the CDR3 is TGCGCCAGCAGTGAGTCGTCTAGCGGGCTCCACGAGCAGTACTTC. Translated: CASSESSSGLHEQYF.

This clone was found once. The V gene is TRBV9, the J gene TRBJ2-2; 7 bases map to TRBD2. The V gene end was trimmed by 4 bases and the J gene end by 6 bases; junction bases not matched to a gene: 9. The length of the CDR3 is 15 residues. The V gene's germline CDR1 is SGDLS and CDR2 YYNGEE. The CDR3 DNA reads as TGTGCCAGCAGCCTTGGGGGGAGGGAAGCCGGGGAGCTGTTTTTT. Translated: CASSLGGREAGELFF.

The V and J genes are TRBV28 and TRBJ2-7; maybe TRBD1 (6 bases). The germline gives CDR1 MDHEN, CDR2 SYDVKM. V was trimmed by 3 bases and J by 0 bases, leaving 15 bases between them. CDR3 length equals 16 residues. The CDR3 is CASSFGRTGISYEQYF. Here the CDR3 DNA reads TGTGCCAGCAGTTTCGGGCGTACAGGGATCTCCTACGAGCAGTACTTC.

The CDR3 protein is CSVVRGTGELFF. In nucleotides, the CDR3 is TGCAGCGTTGTTAGGGGAACCGGGGAGCTGTTTTTT. The rearrangement links TRBV29-1 to TRBJ2-2, with TRBD1 as a possible D gene (5 bases). With 4 bases removed from V and 5 bases from J, the gap between germline ends came to 8 bases. The CDR3 has 12 amino acids. Germline V lookup: CDR1 SQVTM, CDR2 ANQGSEA.

The CDR3 region is CASSPGASAYEQYF. DNA of the CDR3: TGTGCCAGCAGCCCAGGAGCTAGTGCCTACGAGCAGTACTTC. V is TRBV11-3 and J is TRBJ2-7, with D unresolved. CDR1 is SGHNT and CDR2 is YENEEA in the germline V gene. V was pared by 5 bases and J by 2 bases, with 13 bases between. The CDR3 covers 14 residues.

The rearrangement uses TRBV30 and TRBJ2-7; D ambiguous. The germline V gene has CDR1 GTSNPN and CDR2 SVGIG (reference sequence). The length of the CDR3 is 12 residues. The V end was cut by 2 bases, the J end by 6 bases, with 11 bases between. The CDR3 DNA sequence: TGTGCCTGGAGTCCCGGCGGTCTCGAGCAGTACTTC. Its protein product is CAWSPGGLEQYF.

The chain combines TRBV28 with TRBJ2-3; D ambiguous. The CDR3 is 15 residues long. V lost 1 base to trimming and J lost 4 bases, with 12 bases between them. From germline, CDR1 is MDHEN and CDR2 SYDVKM. CDR3 sequence: CASSLFMTPPDTQYF. The CDR3 nucleotides read TGTGCCAGCAGTTTATTTATGACTCCCCCAGATACGCAGTATTTT.

The chain employs TRBV6-1 and TRBJ2-7; D is perhaps TRBD1 (5 bases). CDR1 and CDR2 (germline): MNHNS, SASEGT. The CDR3 sequence is 15 residues long. V lost 10 bases, J lost 0 bases, and 19 bases lay in between. The CDR3 reads CATSEVGATSYEQYF. The CDR3, as DNA: TGTGCCACCTCCGAGGTAGGGGCCACCTCCTACGAGCAGTACTTC.

The genes are TRBV5-5 and TRBJ2-7; a weak D match, TRBD1 (6 bases). The length of the CDR3 is 15 residues. Deletions cut 4 bases from V and 5 bases from J, with 19 bases between. CDR1 and CDR2 (germline): SGHKS, YYEKEE (reference sequence). CDR3: CASSLGALQGHEQYF. The CDR3 DNA reads TGTGCCAGCAGCCTGGGGGCCTTACAGGGCCACGAGCAGTACTTC.

The rearrangement joins TRBV14 to TRBJ1-1, with 7 bases aligning to TRBD1. The length of the CDR3 is 15 residues. Germline CDR1 is SGHDN and CDR2 is FVKESK. Trimming took 5 bases from V and 4 from J; bases not matched to a gene: 10. The CDR3 is CASSRRQGVGTEAFF. For the CDR3, the DNA is TGTGCCAGCAGCAGACGACAGGGAGTCGGCACTGAAGCTTTCTTT.

The CDR3 nucleotides are TGTGCCAGCAGACAAAGGGGCACGGGAGGTATTAGCAATCAGCCCCAGCATTTT. Protein sequence: CASRQRGTGGISNQPQHF. This sequence joins TRBV28 and TRBJ1-5, with D tentatively TRBD1 (5 bases). Trimming pared 6 bases from V and 0 bases from J, leaving 21 bases between. The germline V gene has CDR1 MDHEN and CDR2 SYDVKM. The CDR3 runs to 18 residues.

V gene TRBV5-1 combines with J gene TRBJ2-7; 11 bases fit TRBD2. V dropped 4 bases and J dropped 2; count of bases not matched to a gene: 11. Germline V gene sequence: CDR1 SGHRS, CDR2 YFSETQ. This CDR3 is built from 17 residues. Here the CDR3 DNA reads TGCGCCAGCAGCACCAAACTTGATAGCGGGAGGGCCTACGAGCAGTACTTC. This sequence encodes CASSTKLDSGRAYEQYF.

The gene calls are TRBV5-1 and TRBJ2-1, with 9 bases matching TRBD2. The CDR3 is 17 amino acids. From germline, CDR1 is SGHRS and CDR2 YFSETQ. With V trimmed by 2 bases and J by 3 bases, 9 bases remained unmatched. The CDR3 coding sequence is TGCGCCAGCAGCTTCAGCGCGGGAGGGCCAATCTACAATGAGCAGTTCTTC. This encodes CASSFSAGGPIYNEQFF.

The rearrangement uses TRBV5-1 and TRBJ2-7, with D unresolved. Trimming shortened V by 0 bases and J by 2 bases, and 9 bases separated the two germline ends. This CDR3 region has 14 residues. Germline CDR1 reads SGHRS; CDR2 reads YFSETQ. The CDR3 sequence is CASSLAPETYEQYF. CDR3 in DNA: TGCGCCAGCAGCTTGGCCCCGGAGACCTACGAGCAGTACTTC. Full variable domain (rest looked up from reference TRBV5-1 and TRBJ2-7): KAGVTQTPRYLIKTRGQQVTLSCSPISGHRSVSWYQQTPGQGLQFLFEYFSETQRNKGNFPGRFSGRQFSNSRSEMNVSTLELGDSALYLCASSLAPETYEQYFGPGTRLTVT.

J is TRBJ2-1 and V is TRBV5-4, with TRBD2 matching over 7 bases. Germline-derived CDR1 and CDR2 are SGHNT and YYREEE (reference sequence). The CDR3 consists of 15 residues. The V gene end was trimmed by 0 bases and the J gene end by 2 bases; junction bases not matched to a gene: 2. This CDR3 reads CASSLGTRPYNEQFF. Here the CDR3 DNA reads TGTGCCAGCAGCTTGGGGACTAGACCCTACAATGAGCAGTTCTTC. Full variable domain (rest looked up from reference TRBV5-4 and TRBJ2-1): ETGVTQSPTHLIKTRGQQVTLRCSSQSGHNTVSWYQQALGQGPQFIFQYYREEENGRGNFPPRFSGLQFPNYSSELNVNALELDDSALYLCASSLGTRPYNEQFFGPGTRLTVL.

V is TRBV28 and J is TRBJ1-2; 12 bases are shared with TRBD1. The V and J ends lost 3 bases and 7 bases, in that order; junction bases with no gene match: 6. This CDR3 contains 15 residues. Per the germline V gene, CDR1 is MDHEN and CDR2 is SYDVKM. This CDR3 reads CASSFPGQGAVGYTF. The CDR3 nucleotides are TGTGCCAGCAGTTTTCCGGGACAGGGGGCTGTTGGCTACACCTTC.

This clone is a singleton in its sample. The CDR3 protein is CASSVGSSGLTDTQYF. Written as DNA, the CDR3 is TGTGCCAGCAGCGTAGGGTCTAGCGGACTCACAGATACGCAGTATTTT. The V call is TRBV9, the J call TRBJ2-3, with TRBD2 identical over 7 bases. The CDR3 sequence is 16 residues long. Germline V CDR1 and CDR2: SGDLS, YYNGEE. Trimming cost V 0 bases and J 2 bases; bases outside gene matches: 6.

The genes are TRBV9 and TRBJ2-3; 7 bases are shared with TRBD2. Germline CDR1 is SGDLS and CDR2 is YYNGEE. V lost 0 bases and J lost 3; bases outside the gene matches: 4. This CDR3 contains 15 residues. The CDR3: CASSVVAGATDTQYF. CDR3 nucleotide sequence: TGTGCCAGCAGCGTAGTTGCGGGAGCGACAGATACGCAGTATTTT.

As to this clone: Other DNA sequences in this specimen translate into the identical CDR3. The chain has TRBV7-2 and TRBJ2-7; TRBD2 matches at 8 bases. The CDR3 totals 14 residues. V was clipped by 2 bases and J by 1 base; unmatched bases: 1. Germline V gene sequence: CDR1 SGHTA, CDR2 FQGNSA. CDR3 in amino acids: CASSLSGSSYEQYF. Written as DNA, the CDR3 is TGTGCCAGCAGCTTAAGCGGGAGTTCCTACGAGCAGTACTTC. The full variable domain, its missing parts supplied by reference TRBV7-2 and TRBJ2-7, is GAGVSQSPSNKVTEKGKDVELRCDPISGHTALYWYRQSLGQGLEFLIYFQGNSAPDKSGLPSDRFSAERTGGSVSTLTIQRTQQEDSAVYLCASSLSGSSYEQYFGPGTRLTVT.

The genes are TRBV7-9 and TRBJ2-7, with D maybe TRBD1 (6 bases). The CDR3 has 19 amino acids. Germline V CDR1 and CDR2: SEHNR, FQNEAQ (reference sequence). V gave up 2 bases and J gave up 7 bases, with 30 bases separating them. The CDR3 DNA is TGTGCCAGCAGCTTATCACCAAGCTGGACAGCCCTCTTTTTGGGGGAGCAGTACTTC. Translating gives CASSLSPSWTALFLGEQYF.

The chain uses TRBV18 and TRBJ1-2; 8 positions match TRBD1. CDR3 length equals 15 residues. Germline V gene sequence: CDR1 KGHSH, CDR2 LQKENI. V shed 5 bases, J shed 1 base, and the junction held 6 bases outside the gene matches. The CDR3 loop reads CASSAGTGSNYGYTF. CDR3 bases: TGTGCCAGCTCAGCCGGGACAGGAAGTAACTATGGCTACACCTTC. Variable domain in full (rest from reference TRBV18 and TRBJ1-2): NAGVMQNPRHLVRRRGQEARLRCSPMKGHSHVYWYRQLPEEGLKFMVYLQKENIIDESGMPKERFSAEFPKEGPSILRIQQVVRGDSAAYFCASSAGTGSNYGYTFGSGTRLTVV.

The rearrangement links TRBV29-1 to TRBJ2-2, with TRBD2 identical over 9 bases. Trimming removed 2 bases from V and 7 bases from J; junction bases left unmatched: 11. Germline assignment: CDR1 SQVTM and CDR2 ANQGSEA. The CDR3 is 16 residues long. CDR3 DNA sequence: TGCAGCGTTGAATTTTTGTTAGCGGGAGTGGTCGGGGAGCTGTTTTTT. Protein product: CSVEFLLAGVVGELFF.

The chain employs TRBV18 and TRBJ2-1; 14 bases are shared with TRBD2. The CDR3 contains 16 residues. Germline V gives CDR1 KGHSH, CDR2 LQKENI. V gave up 4 bases and J gave up 9 bases; unmatched junction bases: 8. Here the CDR3 DNA reads TGTGCCAGCTCACGGCTGGGGGGACTAGCGGGAGTTGAGCAGTTCTTC. Protein: CASSRLGGLAGVEQFF.